This T cell receptor (beta chain) was profiled in a study of T cell changes during pregnancy in multiple sclerosis (dated by TCRdb to between 2018 and 2021). At the level of the whole study: Changes in the T cell repertoire over the course of pregnancy were examined in this study in women with multiple sclerosis.

Libraries were made using the immunoSEQ multiplex PCR assay. In its TCRdb copy, this immuneACCESS table keeps in-frame sequences only and misses some clones. Where compared with another copy, unresolved V genes explain less than half of these, and the others have no known cause. The sample yields about 93,000 clones; approximately 92% were counted once. The ten largest account for more than 2% of the sample. Inclusive of the bounding cysteine and phenylalanine, the CDR3 is 16 residues long. CDR3 DNA only is kept here, 48 bases in frame from base 1. CDR1 and CDR2 are drawn from the germline V gene (reference sequence): GTSNPN, SVGIG. Ends trimmed: V by 0 bases, J by 0 bases; bases unmatched to a gene: 7. Regarding this clone: The antigen it binds to is not known. No much larger clonotype is one base removed from it; base qualities were not supplied.

In this chain, TRBV30 is recombined with TRBJ1-1; the central 7 bases match TRBD1. This material consisted of peripheral blood, taken after pregnancy. The receptor was isolated from a female donor with multiple sclerosis, enrolled in a pregnancy study. The DNA is as follows: TGTGCCTGGAGTGTACGGGCAGGGGGTGTGAACACTGAAGCTTTCTTT. This yields the protein CAWSVRAGGVNTEAFF.